Presented here are 29 T cell receptor beta chains from one specimen sequenced in a study of human T cells and chemical hapten exposure. MiXCR was run by TCRdb on the RACE reads, yielding one entry per CDR3 protein. This sample carries 25,000 to 35,000 distinct CDR3 sequences, about 5.6% of them seen once, and the ten largest clones take around 5.7%. Noted time point: patch test 3, about 24 weeks after DPC sensitization. Treatment: therapeutic diphenylcyclopropenone sensitization with weekly scalp DPC. Sample: whole blood, taken in connection with sensitization to the hapten diphenylcyclopropenone (DPC). These receptors all come from a man aged 25-45 years with alopecia areata. Some clones in this sample may be carry-over from other donors' samples.

This clonotype was seen at least ten times. V gene TRBV7-2 combines with J gene TRBJ2-7; D is tentatively TRBD1 or TRBD2 (6 bases each). The CDR3 contains 13 residues. V lost 5 bases and J 7 bases, leaving 15 bases between the germline ends. Germline lookup yields CDR1 SGHTA and CDR2 FQGNSA. The CDR3 DNA is TGTGCCAGCAGCACCGGGGGCGGTTGGGAGCAGTACTTC. Translated, it gives CASSTGGGWEQYF. Based on the CDR3 plus reference TRBV7-2 and TRBJ2-7, the full variable domain is GAGVSQSPSNKVTEKGKDVELRCDPISGHTALYWYRQSLGQGLEFLIYFQGNSAPDKSGLPSDRFSAERTGGSVSTLTIQRTQQEDSAVYLCASSTGGGWEQYFGPGTRLTVT.

Many counts were recorded for this clonotype. The V gene is TRBV12-3 or TRBV12-4, the J gene TRBJ2-5; the D gene is possibly TRBD2 (6 bases). The CDR3 contains 14 residues. Trimming shortened V by 5 bases and J by 3 bases, and 13 bases separated the two germline ends. The CDR3 loop is CASSPRRTKETQYF. The CDR3, as DNA: TGTGCCAGCAGTCCCCGGCGGACTAAAGAGACCCAGTACTTC.

This clonotype was counted many times. The chain is built from TRBV9 and TRBJ2-7, with 10 bases that match TRBD2. This CDR3 contains 15 residues. V lost 1 base and J lost 4; bases outside the gene matches: 5. Per the germline V gene, CDR1 is SGDLS and CDR2 is YYNGEE. The CDR3 nucleotides read TGTGCCAGCAGCGTATCAAGCGGGGGGGCGTACGAGCAGTACTTC. It translates to CASSVSSGGAYEQYF.

J is TRBJ2-5 and V is TRBV29-1; possibly TRBD1 for D (7 bases). Trimming took off 7 bases at V and 4 bases at J, with 13 bases between the two ends. The length of the CDR3 is 12 residues. The germline V gene has CDR1 SQVTM and CDR2 ANQGSEA. CDR3 loop: CSARQGGETQYF. The CDR3 DNA sequence: TGCAGCGCCAGACAGGGAGGAGAGACCCAGTACTTC.

This clonotype occurred a few times. J is TRBJ1-1 and V is TRBV15; D unclear. This CDR3 contains 13 residues. In germline, CDR1 is LNHNV, CDR2 YYDKDF (reference sequence). Trimming stripped 5 bases from V and 0 bases from J, with 7 bases between. CDR3 in DNA: TGTGCCACCAGCGCCGGGGTGAACACTGAAGCTTTCTTT. Translation: CATSAGVNTEAFF. Based on the CDR3 plus reference TRBV15 and TRBJ1-1, the full variable domain is DAMVIQNPRYQVTQFGKPVTLSCSQTLNHNVMYWYQQKSSQAPKLLFHYYDKDFNNEADTPDNFQSRRPNTSFCFLDIRSPGLGDTAMYLCATSAGVNTEAFFGQGTRLTVV.

This clonotype was seen at least ten times. The rearrangement uses TRBV11-2 and TRBJ2-3; D uncertain. The V end lost 0 bases, the J end lost 0 bases, and 1 base lay between the germline ends. From germline, CDR1 is SGHAT and CDR2 FQNNGV. This CDR3 contains 13 residues. The CDR3 spells CASSLDSTDTQYF. CDR3 nucleotides: TGTGCCAGCAGCTTAGACAGCACAGATACGCAGTATTTT.

Many counts were recorded for this clonotype. The chain couples TRBV3-1 to TRBJ2-2; 7 positions agree with TRBD1. This CDR3 has 19 amino acids. The trim removed 0 bases at V and 6 bases at J, leaving 16 bases unmatched. Germline V CDR1 and CDR2: LGHDT, YNNKEL (reference sequence). CDR3 protein: CASSQEYYAETGTPGELFF. The CDR3 region has the DNA TGTGCCAGCAGCCAAGAGTATTACGCAGAGACAGGGACCCCCGGGGAGCTGTTTTTT.

This clonotype came up many times. The V and J genes are TRBV28 and TRBJ1-2; D remains ambiguous. From germline, CDR1 is MDHEN and CDR2 SYDVKM. CDR3 size: 18 residues. V was cut by 3 bases and J by 4 bases, with 24 bases left in between. CDR3 amino acids: CASSFKFRLEAASYGYTF. The CDR3 coding sequence is TGTGCCAGCAGTTTTAAATTTAGGCTAGAGGCGGCGAGCTATGGCTACACCTTC.

This clonotype was counted many times. This sequence joins TRBV11-2 and TRBJ1-4; the D is unclear. Per germline, CDR1 SGHAT and CDR2 FQNNGV. V was clipped by 1 base and J by 5 bases, with 17 bases between them. The CDR3 is made up of 17 amino acids. In DNA, the CDR3 is TGTGCCAGCAGCTTAGGTGCGGACCTCTTCCCGAATGAAAAACTGTTTTTT. Translating gives CASSLGADLFPNEKLFF.

In this sample, this clonotype turned up many times. This chain links TRBV19 with TRBJ1-1; TRBD1 is a possible D gene (5 bases). The V gene lost 7 bases and the J gene lost 4 bases, with 10 bases spanning the gap. The germline V gene encodes CDR1 LNHDA and CDR2 SQIVND (reference sequence). This CDR3 contains 12 residues. The chain's CDR3 is CASTLGGTEAFF. The DNA for the CDR3 is TGTGCCAGTACCTTGGGGGGCACTGAAGCTTTCTTT.

The gene calls are TRBV7-2 and TRBJ1-5; weak D call: TRBD1 (5 bases). There are 13 residues in the CDR3. Germline CDR1 and CDR2: SGHTA and FQGNSA. The V and J ends lost 1 base and 8 bases respectively, with 9 bases between them. In DNA, the CDR3 is TGTGCCAGCAGCTTAGGACAGACTAAGCCCCAGCATTTT. Protein product: CASSLGQTKPQHF.

In its sample, this clonotype was seen many times. The chain carries TRBV10-3 and TRBJ1-2, with D unresolved. Germline loops: CDR1 ENHRY, CDR2 SYGVKD. Trimming pared 4 bases from V and 3 bases from J, leaving 6 bases between. The CDR3 covers 12 residues. The CDR3 loop reads CAISGSDYGYTF. For the CDR3, the DNA is TGTGCCATCAGTGGTTCCGACTATGGCTACACCTTC.

This clonotype was seen ten or more times. The chain employs TRBV12-3 or TRBV12-4 and TRBJ1-1; a possible D gene is TRBD1 (6 bases). Deletions cut 4 bases from V and 5 bases from J, with 17 bases between. The CDR3 is 15 amino acids. In DNA form, the CDR3 reads TGTGCCAGCAGTTGTTCCATACAGGGTGGGACTGAAGCTTTCTTT. This encodes CASSCSIQGGTEAFF.

There are many counts of this clonotype. The chain carries TRBV6-6 and TRBJ1-1, with D hard to call. Germline CDR1 and CDR2: MNHNY and SVGAGI (reference sequence). This CDR3 is built from 14 residues. Trimming shortened V by 6 bases and J by 9 bases, and 20 bases separated the two germline ends. The CDR3 coding sequence is TGTGCCAGCAGCCTGCCCGACACCATCTTCCAAGCTTTCTTT. This gives the protein CASSLPDTIFQAFF.

The table lists this clonotype with many counts. The chain carries TRBV11-2 and TRBJ2-3; 9 nucleotides agree with TRBD2. CDR3 length equals 17 residues. CDR1 and CDR2 from the germline V gene are SGHAT and FQNNGV. The V and J ends lost 0 bases and 2 bases, in that order; junction bases with no gene match: 6. The CDR3 protein is CASSLDGASGVTDTQYF. CDR3 bases: TGTGCCAGCAGCTTAGATGGCGCTAGCGGGGTCACAGATACGCAGTATTTT.

The table lists this clonotype with many counts. V and J are TRBV3-1 and TRBJ2-2; no reliable D call. CDR1 and CDR2 from the germline V gene are LGHDT and YNNKEL (reference sequence). The V end lost 1 base, the J end lost 7 bases, and 7 bases lay between the germline ends. This CDR3 spans 13 amino acids. CDR3 sequence: CASSQAGVGELFF. CDR3 in DNA: TGTGCCAGCAGCCAAGCAGGAGTCGGGGAGCTGTTTTTT.

This clonotype was found many times. This chain uses TRBV9 with TRBJ2-2, with TRBD1 as a possible D gene (7 bases). Looked up from germline, CDR1 is SGDLS and CDR2 is YYNGEE. Trimming removed 4 bases from V and 5 bases from J, with 21 bases in between. CDR3 size: 17 residues. The CDR3 here is CASSSARGTVWTGELFF. CDR3 nucleotides: TGTGCCAGCAGCTCCGCCCGCGGGACAGTCTGGACCGGGGAGCTGTTTTTT.

This clonotype was detected ten times or more. The chain joins TRBV5-1 to TRBJ1-2; D uncertain. Germline-derived CDR1 and CDR2 are SGHRS and YFSETQ. The CDR3 has 13 residues. The germline V and J ends were trimmed by 5 bases and 5 bases, with 13 bases remaining between them. This CDR3 is CASSLGEQYGYTF. The DNA for the CDR3 is TGCGCCAGCAGTCTAGGTGAGCAGTATGGCTACACCTTC.

This clonotype was detected ten times or more. The chain links TRBV14 to TRBJ1-1; 8 bases align to TRBD1. V was clipped by 4 bases and J by 5 bases; unmatched bases: 15. CDR3 length: 17 residues. Germline V gene lookup returns CDR1 SGHDN and CDR2 FVKESK. CDR3 sequence reads: CASSPAGQGAGGTEAFF. Here the CDR3 DNA reads TGTGCCAGCAGCCCAGCCGGGCAGGGGGCGGGAGGGACTGAAGCTTTCTTT. The full variable domain, rest sourced from reference TRBV14 and TRBJ1-1, is EAGVTQFPSHSVIEKGQTVTLRCDPISGHDNLYWYRRVMGKEIKFLLHFVKESKQDESGMPNNRFLAERTGGTYSTLKVQPAELEDSGVYFCASSPAGQGAGGTEAFFGQGTRLTVV.

This chain connects TRBV28 to TRBJ1-5; D remains unclear. Germline loops: CDR1 MDHEN, CDR2 SYDVKM. Trimming removed 5 bases from V and 2 bases from J, with 16 bases in between. The CDR3 covers 16 residues. The CDR3 here is CASSLDPTLGNQPQHF. In nucleotides, the CDR3 is TGTGCCAGCAGTCTTGACCCCACCTTGGGCAATCAGCCCCAGCATTTT.

V usage is TRBV12-5 and J usage is TRBJ2-7, with D unclear. CDR3 length equals 9 residues. The V end lost 8 bases, the J end lost 5 bases, and 4 bases lay between the germline ends. Germline V CDR1 and CDR2: LGHNT, FRNRAP. The CDR3 region is CASFHEQYF. The CDR3 nucleotides are TGTGCTAGTTTTCACGAGCAGTACTTC.

At least ten counts were recorded for this clonotype. The chain couples TRBV5-1 to TRBJ2-2; D possibly uses TRBD1 or TRBD2 (5 bases each). V gave up 4 bases and J gave up 0 bases, with 10 bases separating them. Germline V gives CDR1 SGHRS, CDR2 YFSETQ. This CDR3 has 15 residues. The CDR3 here is CASSRDGPNTGELFF. The CDR3, as DNA: TGCGCCAGCAGCCGGGACGGCCCGAACACCGGGGAGCTGTTTTTT.

This clonotype came up many times. The chain links TRBV3-1 to TRBJ1-2; no firm D call. Germline-derived CDR1 and CDR2 are LGHDT and YNNKEL (reference sequence). CDR3 length: 15 amino acids. V was pared by 3 bases and J by 0 bases, with 11 bases between. The CDR3 sequence is CASSHPPGANYGYTF. The CDR3 DNA follows: TGTGCCAGCAGCCACCCCCCCGGAGCTAACTATGGCTACACCTTC.

This clonotype has a count of ten or more. J is TRBJ2-5 and V is TRBV12-5, with D unclear. This CDR3 region has 11 residues. Germline V gene sequence: CDR1 LGHNT, CDR2 FRNRAP. Trimming cost V 7 bases and J 4 bases, with 7 bases left between them. This CDR3 is CASVLGETQYF. In nucleotides, the CDR3 is TGTGCTAGTGTCCTAGGAGAGACCCAGTACTTC.

This clonotype was counted only a few times. The CDR3 loop reads CASQIGQQAYEQYF. The CDR3 nucleotides are TGTGCCAGCCAGATCGGGCAGCAAGCCTACGAGCAGTACTTC. The rearrangement joins TRBV2 to TRBJ2-7; D is unresolved. The V end was cut by 8 bases, the J end by 2 bases, with 16 bases between. The germline gives CDR1 SNHLY, CDR2 FYNNEI. The CDR3 extends over 14 amino acids.

This clonotype has a count of ten or more. The chain joins TRBV11-2 to TRBJ2-5; 8 bases fit TRBD1. V shed 3 bases and J 5 bases; nucleotides not matched to a gene: 8. The germline gives CDR1 SGHAT, CDR2 FQNNGV. The CDR3 contains 15 residues. The CDR3 bases are TGTGCCAGCAGCTTTGACGGCAGGGGGCGTGAGACCCAGTACTTC. It encodes CASSFDGRGRETQYF.

This clonotype came up many times. This chain connects TRBV4-1 to TRBJ2-7, with TRBD2 as a possible D gene (6 bases). This CDR3 is built from 15 residues. Germline lookup yields CDR1 MGHRA and CDR2 YSYEKL. V gave up 0 bases and J gave up 6 bases, with 15 bases separating them. In DNA form, the CDR3 reads TGCGCCAGCAGCCAAGATGGGGGGTCCTCCGGCGAGCAGTACTTC. It is translated as CASSQDGGSSGEQYF.

This clonotype was seen ten or more times. V and J are TRBV5-1 and TRBJ1-6; no firm D call. Trimming cost V 3 bases and J 9 bases, with 13 bases left between them. The CDR3 runs to 14 residues. CDR1 and CDR2 (germline): SGHRS, YFSETQ. The CDR3 nucleotides read TGCGCCAGCAGCTCGTCCCTCACTAGTTCACCCCTCCACTTT. Protein product: CASSSSLTSSPLHF.

This clonotype was counted at least ten times. The CDR3 DNA follows: TGCAGTGCCCAGAGGGGTAGCGGGGGGGTTTGGGCCTACGAGCAGTACTTC. Translation: CSAQRGSGGVWAYEQYF. The gene calls are TRBV20-1 and TRBJ2-7; 11 bases are shared with TRBD2. This CDR3 region has 17 residues. Trimming removed 6 bases from V and 2 bases from J; junction bases left unmatched: 15. In germline, CDR1 is DFQATT, CDR2 SNEGSKA (reference sequence).